This T cell receptor (beta chain) is from a study of blood T cell repertoires in COVID-19. Recovery among Cohort 3 donors was established by two negative PCRs, clearance, or symptom resolution. The table came from immunoSEQ multiplex PCR; TCRdb's copy has only in-frame clones and leaves some out. The sample gives 400,000 or so clones, about 90% of which show up once; around 0.6% is in the top ten. What was sequenced was PBMCs or T cells enriched from blood (not recorded which). The clonotype comes from a man aged 18-30 years who had recovered from COVID-19.

The CDR3 DNA follows: TGTGCCAGCAGTCCCTTCCTCGGGTCAAACGAGCAGTACTTC. It specifies CASSPFLGSNEQYF. This chain connects TRBV6-6 to TRBJ2-7; D remains unclear. The CDR3 consists of 14 residues. CDR1 MNHNY and CDR2 SVGAGI come from the germline V gene (reference sequence). The V end lost 5 bases, the J end lost 5 bases, and 16 bases lay between the germline ends.